This T cell receptor (beta chain) was documented in a study of siplizumab effects on memory and regulatory T cells (dated by TCRdb to the late 2010s). About the investigation overall: The effect of the anti-CD2 antibody siplizumab on alloreactive T-cell subsets was examined in allogeneic mixed lymphocyte reactions constructed from human PBMCs.

Libraries were prepared through the immunoSEQ multiplex PCR assay. Around 92,000 TCR templates per sample were assayed by the deep sequencing platform. Genomic DNA extracted from sorted T cells was used for TCRbeta CDR3 sequencing. Processing in the source paper ran as follows. The R programming language was used for the clonal analysis of the TCRbeta CDR3 data. Comparing unstimulated samples against CFSE-low samples taken after the reaction was how alloreactive CD4+ and CD8+ clones were defined. By matching sequences to the repertoires of sorted unstimulated Treg and non-Treg cells, each alloreactive CD4+ clone was assigned a regulatory or non-regulatory origin. The source is immuneACCESS, and TCRdb retained only in-frame sequences with V and J called. Part of the clones is not carried over; for the studies checked, unresolved V genes explain less than half of this, and the remainder is unexplained. V, J and clone size reflect that table, while D and trimming were determined from the DNA. The sample contains around 100,000 clones, around 92% of them found a single time. The top ten hold 0.15% of the sample.

Sorted unstimulated T cells, along with proliferating T cells recovered from mixed lymphocyte reactions, underwent TCRbeta CDR3 sequencing. Fresh whole blood from about ten HLA-typed healthy donors served as the source for isolating PBMCs. Results and caveats for the whole study, not just this receptor: The cumulative frequency of alloreactive sequences traceable to unstimulated CD4+ memory T cells was significantly reduced by siplizumab. Greater diversity appeared to be present in unstimulated naive T cells than in memory T cells, and a substantial contribution to the alloresponse seemed to be made by naive cells. A naive or memory phenotype could not be assigned to roughly 75-95% of proliferating CD4+ or CD8+ clones. Whether proliferating Tregs from siplizumab cultures actually had suppressive function was not functionally confirmed. Because sequences at frequencies below about 10^-5 were poorly captured, only a minor fraction of alloreactive clones could be mapped back to unstimulated subsets. Among mappable alloreactive CD4+ clones, the Treg-derived fraction averaged approximately 66% with siplizumab versus around 25% in control reactions.

There are 15 amino acids in the CDR3, from cysteine to phenylalanine inclusive. The retained sequence is limited to the CDR3, 45 bases, with the frame set at the first base. At the junction V is shortened by 7 bases and J by 1 base, with 14 bases in between. CDR1 is given as LNHDA and CDR2 as SQIVND, both from the germline V gene (reference sequence). As concerns this clone: There is no known antigen for this receptor. No clone much larger than this one lies a single base away; base qualities are absent.

The source material was CD4+ T cells sorted from blood. This TCR came from a human donor in good health. Recombination connected TRBV19 to TRBJ1-5; the D segment could be TRBD1, given 6 matching bases. The bases read TGTGCCAGTAAAGTTTCAGGGGTAAGCAATCAGCCCCAGCATTTT. Translated, this gives CASKVSGVSNQPQHF.